The 22 T cell receptor beta chains below were found in one sample sequenced in a study of CD8 T cells in ankylosing spondylitis. MiXCR, applied by TCRdb to the 5' RACE reads, yields one record per CDR3 protein. The repertoire holds 200,000 to 250,000 distinct CDR3 sequences, with roughly 8.2% as singletons. Sequenced input: blood, either unsorted or a sorted T cell fraction (not recorded which). These receptors came from a female donor with ankylosing spondylitis or in good health (not recorded which).

This clonotype has at least ten counts. V usage is TRBV12-3 or TRBV12-4 and J usage is TRBJ2-1, with 7 nucleotides matching TRBD2. The V and J ends lost 7 bases and 2 bases, in that order; junction bases with no gene match: 5. The CDR3 has 14 amino acids. For the CDR3, the DNA is TGTGCCAGCACAAAAAGCGGGACCTACAATGAGCAGTTCTTC. Protein product: CASTKSGTYNEQFF.

This clonotype turned up a few times. CDR3 sequence (DNA): TGTGCCAGCACCCCAACAAAATACGAGCAGTACTTC. Amino acid sequence: CASTPTKYEQYF. V is TRBV2 and J is TRBJ2-7, with D uncertain. The germline gives CDR1 SNHLY, CDR2 FYNNEI. The CDR3 contains 12 residues. V lost 7 bases and J lost 4, with 11 bases in between.

The J gene is TRBJ2-3, the V gene TRBV29-1; no reliable D call. Trimming took off 4 bases at V and 0 bases at J, with 20 bases between the two ends. The CDR3 runs to 17 residues. CDR1 is SQVTM, CDR2 ANQGSEA, per germline. The CDR3 spells CSVVDWETITSTDTQYF. The CDR3 nucleotides read TGCAGCGTTGTCGATTGGGAAACAATAACTAGCACAGATACGCAGTATTTT.

This clonotype has at least ten counts. This chain links TRBV20-1 with TRBJ1-6; 10 nucleotides line up with TRBD1. Germline trimming cut 5 bases from V and 9 bases from J; bases unmatched to any gene: 7. Germline assignment: CDR1 DFQATT and CDR2 SNEGSKA (reference sequence). The CDR3 has 14 residues. CDR3 sequence: CSASTGTGVSPLHF. DNA for the CDR3: TGCAGTGCTTCAACCGGGACAGGGGTTTCACCCCTCCACTTT.

This clonotype was observed many times. One end of the junction does not line up with germline, which may come from a read error. V is TRBV29-1 and J is TRBJ2-7; maybe TRBD2 (6 bases). This CDR3 has 12 residues. CDR1 and CDR2 (germline): SQVTM, ANQGSEA. In DNA, the CDR3 is TGCAGCGTCTACTCGGGAGAATACGAACAGTACTTC. This sequence encodes CSVYSGEYEQYF.

This clonotype came up many times. The rearrangement joins TRBV5-1 to TRBJ2-1; 11 bases map to TRBD2. V lost 2 bases, J lost 6 bases, and 4 bases stayed unmatched. The germline V gene encodes CDR1 SGHRS and CDR2 YFSETQ. This CDR3 is 15 amino acids long. CDR3 amino acids: CASSFSLAGVNEQFF. The CDR3, as DNA: TGCGCCAGCAGCTTCTCACTAGCGGGAGTCAATGAGCAGTTCTTC.

This clonotype was seen repeatedly, ten times or more. J is TRBJ2-7 and V is TRBV4-3, with D perhaps assigned TRBD1 or TRBD2 (6 bases each). Germline V gene lookup returns CDR1 LGHNA and CDR2 YSLEER. This CDR3 spans 14 amino acids. V lost 1 base and J lost 7, with 14 bases in between. The CDR3 here is CASSQGGAGGEQYF. Written as DNA, the CDR3 is TGCGCCAGCAGCCAAGGGGGGGCCGGGGGAGAGCAGTACTTC.

This clonotype has at least ten counts. This sequence joins TRBV12-3 or TRBV12-4 and TRBJ2-1, with 10 positions matching TRBD2. V dropped 7 bases and J dropped 2; count of bases not matched to a gene: 14. This CDR3 comprises 18 residues. The chain's CDR3 is CASTRNFAAGGTYNEQFF. The DNA of the CDR3 is TGTGCCAGCACCCGAAATTTCGCAGCGGGGGGGACCTACAATGAGCAGTTCTTC.

The CDR3 spells CASSYESLYGYTF. As DNA, the CDR3 is TGTGCCAGCAGTTATGAGTCACTCTATGGCTACACCTTC. The chain uses TRBV12-3 or TRBV12-4 and TRBJ1-2; no definite D call. V dropped 4 bases and J dropped 4 bases, with 10 bases sitting between them. This CDR3 contains 13 residues.

This clonotype has ten or more counts. V is TRBV12-3 or TRBV12-4 and J is TRBJ2-5; 9 bases align to TRBD1. Trimming took 6 bases from V and 5 from J; bases not matched to a gene: 7. The CDR3 covers 14 residues. CDR3 amino acids: CASSLQGARETQYF. The CDR3 DNA is TGTGCCAGCAGCTTACAGGGGGCCCGGGAGACCCAGTACTTC.

In its sample, this clonotype was seen a few times. V gene TRBV3-1 combines with J gene TRBJ2-7; D is undetermined. The V end lost 0 bases, the J end lost 3 bases, and 9 bases lay between the germline ends. This CDR3 is built from 14 residues. Germline assignment: CDR1 LGHDT and CDR2 YNNKEL (reference sequence). The CDR3 DNA reads TGTGCCAGCAGCCAAGAGATCCCCTACTACGAGCAGTACTTC. Translated: CASSQEIPYYEQYF.

This clonotype was detected many times. This sequence joins TRBV28 and TRBJ1-4; perhaps TRBD1 as D (5 bases). The CDR3 extends over 17 amino acids. Trimming removed 5 bases at V and 0 bases at J, with 16 bases between. Germline CDR1 reads MDHEN; CDR2 reads SYDVKM. In DNA, the CDR3 is TGTGCCAGCAGTAACCCCGGGACCTCTGCAACTAATGAAAAACTGTTTTTT. This gives the protein CASSNPGTSATNEKLFF.

This clonotype has a count of ten or more. The chain employs TRBV15 and TRBJ1-5; D unclear. In germline, CDR1 is LNHNV, CDR2 YYDKDF (reference sequence). Trimming took off 0 bases at V and 4 bases at J, with 4 bases between the two ends. The CDR3 consists of 13 residues. The CDR3 sequence is CATSRERNQPQHF. The CDR3 region has the DNA TGTGCCACCAGCAGAGAGCGGAATCAGCCCCAGCATTTT.

The table lists this clonotype with many counts. This rearrangement joins TRBV30 to TRBJ1-1; possibly TRBD1 for D (5 bases). CDR1 is GTSNPN, CDR2 SVGIG, per germline (reference sequence). The CDR3 spans 14 residues. Between the trimmed V and J ends, which lost 8 bases and 5 bases, there was a span of 21 bases. CDR3 DNA sequence: TGTGCCCTCAGCCTCGGGACTTTGAGGACTGAAGCTTTCTTT. Its translation: CALSLGTLRTEAFF.

This clonotype was seen repeatedly, ten times or more. V usage is TRBV5-1 and J usage is TRBJ2-3; D perhaps matches TRBD2 (6 bases). CDR1 is SGHRS, CDR2 YFSETQ, per germline. Trimming removed 0 bases from V and 1 base from J, with 9 bases in between. The length of the CDR3 is 15 residues. The CDR3 reads CASSLDGTGTDTQYF. The CDR3 bases are TGCGCCAGCAGCTTGGACGGGACTGGCACAGATACGCAGTATTTT.

This clonotype has a handful of counts. The chain joins TRBV12-3 or TRBV12-4 to TRBJ2-6; 12 nucleotides match TRBD1. Losses at the gene ends were 3 bases for V and 3 bases for J; bases not matched to a gene: 9. This CDR3 is built from 19 residues. CDR3 amino acids: CASSFPGTGGLGGANVLTF. CDR3 in DNA: TGTGCCAGCAGTTTTCCCGGGACAGGGGGCCTGGGTGGGGCCAACGTCCTGACTTTC.

This clonotype has at least ten counts. The chain employs TRBV28 and TRBJ2-5; D ambiguous. CDR3 length: 13 residues. Germline values: CDR1 MDHEN, CDR2 SYDVKM. Deletions cut 6 bases from V and 0 bases from J, with 8 bases between. CDR3 coding DNA: TGTGCCAGCAGGGAGTCCAACCAAGAGACCCAGTACTTC. Its translation: CASRESNQETQYF.

This clonotype appeared many times. The chain joins TRBV18 to TRBJ1-6; D not resolved. The V and J ends lost 2 bases and 9 bases respectively, with 5 bases between them. Germline V lookup: CDR1 KGHSH, CDR2 LQKENI. The CDR3 consists of 12 residues. The CDR3 spells CASSPGASPLHF. DNA for the CDR3: TGTGCCAGCTCACCAGGCGCTTCACCCCTCCACTTT.

This clonotype was seen at least ten times. The gene calls are TRBV7-2 and TRBJ1-5; D ambiguous. V was pared by 3 bases and J by 4 bases, with 7 bases between. This CDR3 has 13 amino acids. Germline CDR1 reads SGHTA; CDR2 reads FQGNSA. For the CDR3, the DNA is TGTGCCAGCAGCTTCTTCCTAAATCAGCCCCAGCATTTT. Translated: CASSFFLNQPQHF.

The chain recombines TRBV7-8 with TRBJ2-1; TRBD2 agrees at 7 bases. Germline assignment: CDR1 SGHVS and CDR2 FQNEAQ. The CDR3 extends over 16 amino acids. J lost 6 bases, V lost 4 bases, and 12 bases had no gene match. The CDR3 reads CASSSLRLAPANEQFF. The CDR3, as DNA: TGTGCCAGCAGCTCCCTTCGACTAGCCCCCGCCAATGAGCAGTTCTTC.

The chain combines TRBV10-3 with TRBJ2-2; tentatively, D is TRBD1 or TRBD2 (5 bases each). The CDR3 consists of 14 residues. The V and J ends lost 7 bases and 1 base respectively, with 10 bases between them. The V gene's germline CDR1 is ENHRY and CDR2 SYGVKD. This chain's CDR3 is CAITFGGNTGELFF. The CDR3 nucleotides read TGTGCCATCACTTTTGGGGGGAACACCGGGGAGCTGTTTTTT.

The table lists this clonotype with many counts. This chain links TRBV25-1 with TRBJ1-6; D unclear. Germline V gives CDR1 MGHDK, CDR2 SYGVNS. The CDR3 runs to 15 residues. With 1 base removed from V and 6 bases from J, the gap between germline ends came to 10 bases. CDR3 loop: CASSESLGVNSPLHF. The CDR3 DNA is TGTGCCAGCAGTGAATCGCTGGGAGTTAATTCACCCCTCCACTTT.